This is a list of T cell receptor beta chains from one sample in a study of cytomegalovirus exposure and HLA in healthy donors. Clones were sequenced by immunoSEQ multiplex PCR, and TCRdb holds only the in-frame ones, with some missing. There are about 120,000 clones in the sample; roughly 82% occur only once, and approximately 6.3% lies in the top ten. Material for sequencing was PBMCs. The receptors derive from a young man in good health and CMV-seropositive. Both conserved end residues are part of each CDR3. The D gene is left open where the match is weak. Part of the rows lack a size; the others show once, few, many or a class for expanded clones.

J gene: TRBJ2-1; V gene: TRBV7-9; D gene: TRBD2; clone size: NA; CDR3 protein: CASSLQAGGPRNEQFF; CDR3 DNA: TGTGCCAGCAGCTTACAGGCGGGGGGGCCTAGAAATGAGCAGTTCTTC
J gene: TRBJ1-1; V gene: TRBV9; D gene: NA; clone size: few; CDR3 protein: CASSVVTDEAFF; CDR3 DNA: TGTGCCAGCAGCGTAGTGACAGATGAAGCTTTCTTT
J gene: TRBJ2-7; V gene: TRBV7-9; D gene: NA; clone size: NA; CDR3 protein: CASSLNRPLESYEQYF; CDR3 DNA: TGTGCCAGCAGCTTAAACAGACCCTTGGAATCCTACGAGCAGTACTTC
J gene: TRBJ2-7; V gene: TRBV10-3; D gene: NA; clone size: NA; CDR3 protein: CAISEMGPYEQYF; CDR3 DNA: TGTGCCATCAGTGAGATGGGCCCGTACGAGCAGTACTTC
J gene: TRBJ1-4; V gene: TRBV28; D gene: TRBD1; clone size: NA; CDR3 protein: CASSRTGGPNEKLFF; CDR3 DNA: TGTGCCAGCAGTCGGACAGGGGGCCCTAATGAAAAACTGTTTTTT
J gene: TRBJ2-1; V gene: TRBV5-1; D gene: TRBD1; clone size: NA; CDR3 protein: CASSFTGEVEQFF; CDR3 DNA: TGCGCCAGCAGCTTTACAGGGGAAGTTGAGCAGTTCTTC
J gene: TRBJ1-1; V gene: TRBV27; D gene: TRBD1; clone size: NA; CDR3 protein: CASTNRGGLNTEAFF; CDR3 DNA: TGTGCCAGCACCAACAGGGGCGGCCTGAACACTGAAGCTTTCTTT
J gene: TRBJ2-1; V gene: TRBV30; D gene: NA; clone size: NA; CDR3 protein: CAWSVPWASSYNEQFF; CDR3 DNA: TGTGCCTGGAGTGTCCCTTGGGCGAGCTCCTACAATGAGCAGTTCTTC
J gene: TRBJ2-3; V gene: TRBV5-1; D gene: NA; clone size: few; CDR3 protein: CASGQGGADTQYF; CDR3 DNA: TGCGCCAGCGGCCAGGGAGGCGCAGATACGCAGTATTTT
J gene: TRBJ2-3; V gene: TRBV7-2; D gene: TRBD2; clone size: NA; CDR3 protein: CASSFPRREYLPDTQYF; CDR3 DNA: TGTGCCAGCAGCTTCCCCAGGCGGGAGTATCTTCCAGATACGCAGTATTTT
J gene: TRBJ2-7; V gene: TRBV28; D gene: TRBD1; clone size: NA; CDR3 protein: CASIPEGQGKYEQYF; CDR3 DNA: TGTGCCAGCATTCCCGAGGGACAGGGGAAATACGAGCAGTACTTC
J gene: TRBJ2-3; V gene: TRBV5-5; D gene: NA; clone size: NA; CDR3 protein: CASSVGGSDLTDTQYF; CDR3 DNA: TGTGCCAGCAGCGTCGGGGGTAGCGACCTCACAGATACGCAGTATTTT
J gene: TRBJ2-1; V gene: TRBV4-1; D gene: NA; clone size: few; CDR3 protein: CASSQEWRVGFYNEQFF; CDR3 DNA: TGCGCCAGCAGCCAAGAGTGGCGGGTCGGGTTCTACAATGAGCAGTTCTTC
J gene: TRBJ2-5; V gene: TRBV15; D gene: NA; clone size: NA; CDR3 protein: CATSREGLSGLETQYF; CDR3 DNA: TGTGCCACCAGCAGAGAGGGACTCTCAGGATTAGAGACCCAGTACTTC
J gene: TRBJ2-3; V gene: TRBV4-1; D gene: NA; clone size: NA; CDR3 protein: CASSQYQGTDTQYF; CDR3 DNA: TGCGCCAGCAGCCAATACCAGGGGACAGATACGCAGTATTTT
J gene: TRBJ2-1; V gene: TRBV7-8; D gene: NA; clone size: NA; CDR3 protein: CASALGQDNEQFF; CDR3 DNA: TGTGCCAGCGCCCTGGGACAAGACAATGAGCAGTTCTTC
J gene: TRBJ2-7; V gene: TRBV9; D gene: NA; clone size: NA; CDR3 protein: CASSGEQNSRHEQYF; CDR3 DNA: TGTGCCAGCAGCGGAGAACAGAATTCTCGCCACGAGCAGTACTTC
J gene: TRBJ2-1; V gene: TRBV6-1; D gene: TRBD2; clone size: few; CDR3 protein: CASSDPGGLRDNEQFF; CDR3 DNA: TGTGCCAGCAGTGACCCGGGGGGGCTGAGGGACAATGAGCAGTTCTTC
J gene: TRBJ2-1; V gene: TRBV5-1; D gene: TRBD2; clone size: NA; CDR3 protein: CASSPTVTSGYLNEQFF; CDR3 DNA: TGCGCCAGCAGCCCGACGGTTACTAGCGGGTACTTAAATGAGCAGTTCTTC
J gene: TRBJ2-7; V gene: TRBV7-3; D gene: NA; clone size: NA; CDR3 protein: CASSFGGAYYEQYF; CDR3 DNA: TGTGCCAGCAGCTTCGGAGGGGCCTACTACGAGCAGTACTTC
J gene: TRBJ1-6; V gene: TRBV5-6; D gene: NA; clone size: NA; CDR3 protein: CASSLRAGRYNSPLHF; CDR3 DNA: TGTGCCAGCAGCTTGAGGGCAGGGCGATATAATTCACCCCTCCACTTT
J gene: TRBJ1-2; V gene: TRBV5-6; D gene: TRBD1; clone size: NA; CDR3 protein: CASSFALLGTGTYGYTF; CDR3 DNA: TGTGCCAGCAGCTTTGCCTTGCTGGGGACAGGGACCTATGGCTACACCTTC
J gene: TRBJ1-4; V gene: TRBV18; D gene: TRBD1; clone size: NA; CDR3 protein: CASTDRVQNEKLFF; CDR3 DNA: TGTGCCAGCACCGACAGGGTCCAAAACGAAAAACTGTTTTTT
J gene: TRBJ1-3; V gene: TRBV25-1; D gene: NA; clone size: NA; CDR3 protein: CASSDPRTGNTIYF; CDR3 DNA: TGTGCCAGCAGTGACCCGCGGACTGGAAACACCATATATTTT
J gene: TRBJ2-7; V gene: TRBV5-1; D gene: NA; clone size: NA; CDR3 protein: CASSLQQGYEQYF; CDR3 DNA: TGCGCCAGCAGCTTGCAACAGGGTTACGAGCAGTACTTC
J gene: TRBJ2-2; V gene: TRBV5-1; D gene: TRBD1; clone size: NA; CDR3 protein: CASSDPTGGTTGELFF; CDR3 DNA: TGCGCCAGCAGCGACCCGACAGGGGGGACCACCGGGGAGCTGTTTTTT
J gene: TRBJ1-2; V gene: TRBV15; D gene: TRBD1; clone size: NA; CDR3 protein: CATSLRTGDYGYTF; CDR3 DNA: TGTGCCACCAGCTTACGGACAGGGGACTATGGCTACACCTTC
J gene: TRBJ2-7; V gene: TRBV5-8; D gene: TRBD1; clone size: NA; CDR3 protein: CASSPDGQVLWYEQYF; CDR3 DNA: TGTGCCAGCAGCCCCGATGGACAGGTTCTTTGGTACGAGCAGTACTTC
J gene: TRBJ2-7; V gene: TRBV27; D gene: NA; clone size: NA; CDR3 protein: CASSLTGSYEQYF; CDR3 DNA: TGTGCCAGCAGTTTAACAGGTTCCTACGAGCAGTACTTC
J gene: TRBJ1-2; V gene: TRBV10-3; D gene: NA; clone size: NA; CDR3 protein: CAISEVRIGEYGYTF; CDR3 DNA: TGTGCCATCAGTGAGGTCCGGATCGGGGAGTATGGCTACACCTTC
J gene: TRBJ1-4; V gene: TRBV6-5; D gene: NA; clone size: NA; CDR3 protein: CASSYPDGSNEKLFF; CDR3 DNA: TGTGCCAGCAGTTATCCGGACGGGAGTAATGAAAAACTGTTTTTT
J gene: TRBJ2-1; V gene: TRBV5-1; D gene: TRBD2; clone size: NA; CDR3 protein: CASSLGTLAGDGQFF; CDR3 DNA: TGCGCCAGCAGCTTGGGGACCCTAGCGGGGGATGGGCAGTTCTTC
J gene: TRBJ1-1; V gene: TRBV11-2; D gene: NA; clone size: NA; CDR3 protein: CASSPAGPEAFF; CDR3 DNA: TGTGCCAGCAGCCCGGCGGGACCTGAAGCTTTCTTT
J gene: TRBJ2-7; V gene: TRBV7-2; D gene: TRBD2; clone size: NA; CDR3 protein: CASSRYGLAGDEQYF; CDR3 DNA: TGTGCCAGCAGCAGGTACGGACTAGCGGGGGACGAGCAGTACTTC
J gene: TRBJ1-5; V gene: TRBV6-5; D gene: TRBD1; clone size: NA; CDR3 protein: CASSGQGRNQPQHF; CDR3 DNA: TGTGCCAGCAGTGGACAGGGGCGCAATCAGCCCCAGCATTTT
J gene: TRBJ2-7; V gene: TRBV19; D gene: TRBD1; clone size: NA; CDR3 protein: CASSSQGATGEQYF; CDR3 DNA: TGTGCCAGTAGTAGTCAGGGGGCAACTGGCGAGCAGTACTTC
J gene: TRBJ1-2; V gene: TRBV19; D gene: NA; clone size: NA; CDR3 protein: CASSGEGGFWGYTF; CDR3 DNA: TGTGCCAGTTCGGGCGAGGGGGGGTTTTGGGGCTACACCTTC
J gene: TRBJ1-2; V gene: TRBV21-1; D gene: NA; clone size: NA; CDR3 protein: CASSKDPGDRLNYGYTF; CDR3 DNA: TGTGCCAGCAGCAAAGACCCAGGGGACAGGTTAAACTATGGCTACACCTTC
J gene: TRBJ1-2; V gene: TRBV5-4; D gene: TRBD1; clone size: NA; CDR3 protein: CASSTDRVQVGYTF; CDR3 DNA: TGTGCCAGCAGCACAGACAGGGTGCAGGTGGGCTACACCTTC
J gene: TRBJ2-3; V gene: TRBV12-5; D gene: NA; clone size: NA; CDR3 protein: CASGLPPVPDTQYF; CDR3 DNA: TGTGCTAGTGGTTTGCCCCCGGTGCCAGATACGCAGTATTTT